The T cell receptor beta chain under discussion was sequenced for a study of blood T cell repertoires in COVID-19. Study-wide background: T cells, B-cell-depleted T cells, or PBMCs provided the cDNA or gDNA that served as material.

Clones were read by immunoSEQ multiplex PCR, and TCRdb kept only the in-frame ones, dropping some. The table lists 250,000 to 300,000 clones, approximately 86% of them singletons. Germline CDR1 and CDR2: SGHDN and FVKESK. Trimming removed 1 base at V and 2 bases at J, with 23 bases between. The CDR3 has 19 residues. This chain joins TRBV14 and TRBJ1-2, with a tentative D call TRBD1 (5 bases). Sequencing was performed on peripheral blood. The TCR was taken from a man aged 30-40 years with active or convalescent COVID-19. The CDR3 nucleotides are TGTGCCAGCAGCCAAGGGGGGGTAATTGCCGGGACGGCAAACTATGGCTACACCTTC. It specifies CASSQGGVIAGTANYGYTF.